This T cell receptor beta chain was recovered during a study of blood T cell repertoires in COVID-19. Profiling relied on immunoSEQ multiplex PCR, and the TCRdb table lists in-frame clones only, not all of them. The table lists over 200,000 clones, about nine tenths of them singletons, with roughly 3% in the top ten. The TCR comes from a man between 25 and 39 years old with COVID-19, enrolled during active disease. Sequencing input: peripheral blood.

Written as DNA, the CDR3 is TGTGCCAGCAGCGTATGGGAGTCTAGGGAGACCCAGTACTTC. Translated, it gives CASSVWESRETQYF. The chain uses TRBV9 and TRBJ2-5; D is possibly TRBD2 (5 bases). Trimming took off 1 base at V and 5 bases at J, with 12 bases between the two ends. The CDR3 contains 14 residues. Germline CDR1 reads SGDLS; CDR2 reads YYNGEE.